A selection of T cell receptor beta chains follows, all from one sample in a study of early T cells in non-severe SARS-CoV-2 infection. One entry per CDR3 protein results from TCRdb running MiXCR on the 5' RACE reads. Of under 35,000 distinct CDR3 sequences listed, less than 10% are singletons. The sequenced sample was whole blood. The receptors here all came from an adult who was a healthcare worker with PCR-confirmed SARS-CoV-2 infection or an uninfected control (not recorded which). Both conserved end residues are part of each CDR3. Fields, in order: clone size, CDR3 length, V gene, J gene, D gene, CDR3 DNA, CDR3 protein. A D gene is named only where the DNA matches it firmly. Only some rows state a clone size, as once, few, many or a class for expanded clones.

>.|12|TRBV20-1|TRBJ2-7|.
TGCAGTGTTACCGGAAGGGCCTACGAGCAGTACTTC
CSVTGRAYEQYF
>many|15|TRBV6-5|TRBJ1-1|.
TGTGCCAGCAGGTCTCTTGCGACAGGGAACACTGAAGCTTTCTTT
CASRSLATGNTEAFF
>few|13|TRBV7-3|TRBJ1-1|TRBD1
TGTGCCAGCAGCTCTACGACAGGGACGGAAGCTTTCTTT
CASSSTTGTEAFF
>many|14|TRBV20-1|TRBJ1-1|TRBD1
TGCAGTGCTCCCCCTCCGACAGGGGGCACTGAAGCTTTCTTT
CSAPPPTGGTEAFF
>many|15|TRBV5-4|TRBJ2-7|.
TGTGCCAGCAGCTTGGACAGTCCCATAGCCTACGAGCAGTACTTC
CASSLDSPIAYEQYF
>many|10|TRBV29-1|TRBJ1-1|.
TGCAGCACCTATTACGCTGAAGCTTTCTTT
CSTYYAEAFF
>many|12|TRBV5-1|TRBJ2-1|.
TGCGCCAGCAGCTTTAGTAACGGGGAAACGTTCTTC
CASSFSNGETFF
>once|14|TRBV12-3/TRBV12-4|TRBJ1-2|.
TGTGCCAGCAGTCCCAGGGAGGGGAGCTATGGCTACACCTTC
CASSPREGSYGYTF
>medium-sized|12|TRBV29-1|TRBJ1-4|.
TGCGCCAGTCGGGCAACTAATGAAAAACTGTTTTTT
CASRATNEKLFF
>.|17|TRBV24-1|TRBJ1-5|.
TGTGCCACCAGTGAAACACGCTCAGGGTATAGCAATCAGCCCCAGCATTTT
CATSETRSGYSNQPQHF
>many|14|TRBV6-2/TRBV6-3|TRBJ2-1|TRBD1
TGTGCCAGCAGGGGACAGGGAGGTTACAATGAGCAGTTCTTC
CASRGQGGYNEQFF
>hyperexpanded|14|TRBV7-3|TRBJ2-2|.
TGTGCCAGCAGCTTAGGGCAAGAGACCGGGGAGCTGTTTTTT
CASSLGQETGELFF
>few|13|TRBV15|TRBJ2-7|TRBD1
TGTGCCACCAGCATCCAGGGGGATGCCGAGCAGTACTTC
CATSIQGDAEQYF
>few|13|TRBV7-2|TRBJ1-1|.
TGTGCCAGCAGTTTATTCGGGGATGCCGAAGCTTTCTTT
CASSLFGDAEAFF
>few|12|TRBV10-3|TRBJ1-4|.
TGTGCCGCCCATGGGGTCGGGGAAAAACTGTTTTTT
CAAHGVGEKLFF
>many|13|TRBV6-2/TRBV6-3|TRBJ1-1|.
TGTGCCAGCAGTTATAGGGTGATGACTGAAGCTTTCTTT
CASSYRVMTEAFF
>many|15|TRBV20-1|TRBJ2-3|TRBD2
TGCAGTGCTAGTGTGAGCGGGGGTGAGGCGGATACGCAGTATTTT
CSASVSGGEADTQYF
>.|19|TRBV29-1|TRBJ2-3|TRBD1
TGCAGCGTTGAAGGCTGGACAGGGCGCGATCGATATAGCACAGATACGCAGTATTTT
CSVEGWTGRDRYSTDTQYF
>.|17|TRBV29-1|TRBJ2-2|TRBD2
TGCAGCGTGACTGACTTACTAGCGGGAGCGAACACCGGGGAGCTGTTTTTT
CSVTDLLAGANTGELFF
>few|14|TRBV7-6|TRBJ2-3|TRBD1
TGTGCCAGCAGCTCGACAGGGAGTCAAGATACGCAGTATTTT
CASSSTGSQDTQYF
>few|15|TRBV19|TRBJ2-7|TRBD2
TGTGCCAGCGGACTAGCGGGGGGACACTCCTACGAGCAGTACTTC
CASGLAGGHSYEQYF
>many|15|TRBV5-4|TRBJ1-2|TRBD1
TGTGCCAGCAGCTTGCCGGGACAGGGCGGCTATGGCTACACCTTC
CASSLPGQGGYGYTF
>many|15|TRBV10-3|TRBJ2-7|.
TGTGCCATCAGTGCGGACCGGGACACTACCTACGAGCAGTACTTC
CAISADRDTTYEQYF
>many|14|TRBV7-9|TRBJ2-1|.
TGTGCCAGCAGCTTAGGGATTGACAGCGGTGAGCAGTTCTTC
CASSLGIDSGEQFF
>many|13|TRBV29-1|TRBJ2-5|.
TGCAGCGTTGACCTAACGTGGGCTGAGACCCAGTACTTC
CSVDLTWAETQYF
>many|14|TRBV7-2|TRBJ1-5|.
TGTGCCAGCAGCTTAAGGGGGGGCAACCAGCCCCAGCATTTT
CASSLRGGNQPQHF
>many|14|TRBV20-1|TRBJ2-1|.
TGCAGTGCTGAAGGGGAAAGCTCCTACAATGAGCAGTTCTTC
CSAEGESSYNEQFF
>many|17|TRBV19|TRBJ2-1|.
TGTGCCAGTAGTATACCCCGTGGACGTGATTGGGTGGATGAGCAGTTCTTC
CASSIPRGRDWVDEQFF
>.|14|TRBV6-2/TRBV6-3|TRBJ1-1|.
TGTGCCAGCAGACATGCCTCTCCGAACACTGAAGCTTTCTTT
CASRHASPNTEAFF
>many|13|TRBV6-6|TRBJ1-1|TRBD1
TGTGCCAGCAGCATAGACAGGGAAGGTGAAGCTTTCTTT
CASSIDREGEAFF
>many|15|TRBV15|TRBJ2-7|.
TGTGCCACCAGCAGGGCCAGGGTCAGGCCCTACGAGCAGTACTTC
CATSRARVRPYEQYF
>.|15|TRBV15|TRBJ2-7|.
TGTGCCACCAGCAGAGATTCGGACAAAACCTACGAGCAGTACTTC
CATSRDSDKTYEQYF
>many|14|TRBV5-4|TRBJ2-3|TRBD2
TGTGCCAGCAGCTACGGGGGGGCCCGAGATACGCAGTATTTT
CASSYGGARDTQYF
>many|14|TRBV5-1|TRBJ2-7|.
TGCGCCAGCAGCTTGACCTGGGCCTCCTACGAGCAGTACTTC
CASSLTWASYEQYF
>.|12|TRBV12-5|TRBJ1-2|.
TGTGCTAGCTCCGGGAGTAACTATGGCTACACCTTC
CASSGSNYGYTF
>many|16|TRBV12-3/TRBV12-4|TRBJ1-3|TRBD1
TGTGCCAGCAGTTTATTGGCAGGGGGCTTCGGAAACACCATATATTTT
CASSLLAGGFGNTIYF
>many|15|TRBV6-2/TRBV6-3|TRBJ1-2|TRBD1
TGTGCCAGCAGTTACCCGGGACAGGGAGTGCGAGGCTACACCTTC
CASSYPGQGVRGYTF
>.|15|TRBV2|TRBJ1-2|.
TGTGCCAGCAGTTCCCGGGGGCTAGGTCGGATTGGCTACACCTTC
CASSSRGLGRIGYTF
>many|15|TRBV4-3|TRBJ2-1|.
TGCGCCAGCAGCCAAGAGCACGGGGCTCGGGGTGAGCAGTTCTTC
CASSQEHGARGEQFF
>medium-sized|14|TRBV14|TRBJ2-3|.
TGTGCCAGCAGCCAAGATAGATCGGCAGATACGCAGTATTTT
CASSQDRSADTQYF
>many|13|TRBV7-6|TRBJ1-2|.
TGTGCCAGCAGGCGGACCGTTTCGTCTGGCTACACCTTC
CASRRTVSSGYTF
>few|14|TRBV7-9|TRBJ1-6|.
TGTGCCAGCACCGGGCCGGGGCGGAATTCACCCCTCCACTTT
CASTGPGRNSPLHF
>many|15|TRBV7-6|TRBJ2-2|TRBD2
TGTGCCAGCAGCTTTGGACTAGAAGGCACCGGGGAGCTGTTTTTT
CASSFGLEGTGELFF
>many|15|TRBV9|TRBJ2-3|.
TGTGCCAGCAGCCTTACCGGTCCCGCCTCGGGTACGCAGTATTTT
CASSLTGPASGTQYF
>many|14|TRBV11-3|TRBJ2-1|TRBD2
TGTGCCAGCAGCTCACTAGCGGGGTACAATGAGCAGTTCTTC
CASSSLAGYNEQFF